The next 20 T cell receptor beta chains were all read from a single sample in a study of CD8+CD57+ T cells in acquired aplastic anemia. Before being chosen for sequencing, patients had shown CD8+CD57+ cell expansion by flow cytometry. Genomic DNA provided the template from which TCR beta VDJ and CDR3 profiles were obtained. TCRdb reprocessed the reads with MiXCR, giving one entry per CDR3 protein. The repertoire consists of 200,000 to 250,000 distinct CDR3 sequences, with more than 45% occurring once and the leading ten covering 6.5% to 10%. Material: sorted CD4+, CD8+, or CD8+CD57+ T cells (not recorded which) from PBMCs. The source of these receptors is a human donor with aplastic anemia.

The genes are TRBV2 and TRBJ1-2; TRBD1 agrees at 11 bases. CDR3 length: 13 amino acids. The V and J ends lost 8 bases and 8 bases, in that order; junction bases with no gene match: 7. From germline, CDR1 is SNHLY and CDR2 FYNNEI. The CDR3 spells CASVGQGGWGYTF. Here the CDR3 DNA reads TGTGCCAGCGTGGGACAGGGGGGCTGGGGCTACACCTTC.

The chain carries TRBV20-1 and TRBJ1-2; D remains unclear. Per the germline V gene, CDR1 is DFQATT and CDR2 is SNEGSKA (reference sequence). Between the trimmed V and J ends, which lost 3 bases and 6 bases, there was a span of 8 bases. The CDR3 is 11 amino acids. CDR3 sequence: CSASLGDGYTF. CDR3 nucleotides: TGCAGTGCTAGCCTCGGGGATGGCTACACCTTC.

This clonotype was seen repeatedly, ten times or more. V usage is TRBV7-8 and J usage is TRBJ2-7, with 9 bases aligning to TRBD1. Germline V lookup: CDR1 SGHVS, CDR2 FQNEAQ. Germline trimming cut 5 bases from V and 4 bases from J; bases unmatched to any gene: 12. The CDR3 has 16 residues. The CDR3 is CASSQGEPGQGYEQYF. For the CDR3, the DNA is TGTGCCAGCAGCCAGGGCGAACCGGGACAGGGTTACGAGCAGTACTTC. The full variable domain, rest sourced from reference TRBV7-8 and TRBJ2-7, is GAGVSQSPRYKVAKRGQDVALRCDPISGHVSLFWYQQALGQGPEFLTYFQNEAQLDKSGLPSDRFFAERPEGSVSTLKIQRTQQEDSAVYLCASSQGEPGQGYEQYFGPGTRLTVT.

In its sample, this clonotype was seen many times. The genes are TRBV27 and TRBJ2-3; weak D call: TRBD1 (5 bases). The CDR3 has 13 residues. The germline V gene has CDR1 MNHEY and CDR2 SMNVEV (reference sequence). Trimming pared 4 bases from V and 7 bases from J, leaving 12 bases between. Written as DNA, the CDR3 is TGTGCCAGCAGTTCCAGGGAAGGGAATACGCAGTATTTT. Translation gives CASSSREGNTQYF.

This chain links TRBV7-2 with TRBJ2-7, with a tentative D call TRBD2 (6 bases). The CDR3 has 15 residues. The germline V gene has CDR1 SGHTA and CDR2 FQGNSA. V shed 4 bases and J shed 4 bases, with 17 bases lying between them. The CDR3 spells CASSSSGVGGYEQYF. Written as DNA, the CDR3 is TGTGCCAGCAGCTCGTCGGGGGTCGGGGGATACGAGCAGTACTTC.

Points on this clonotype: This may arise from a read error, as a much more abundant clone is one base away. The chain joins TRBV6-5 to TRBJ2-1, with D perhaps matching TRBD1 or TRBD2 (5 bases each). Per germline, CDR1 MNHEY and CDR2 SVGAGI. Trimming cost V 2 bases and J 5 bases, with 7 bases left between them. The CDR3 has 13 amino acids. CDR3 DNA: TGTGCCAGCAGTTACATGGGGGACAATGAGCAGTTCTTC. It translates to CASSYMGDNEQFF.

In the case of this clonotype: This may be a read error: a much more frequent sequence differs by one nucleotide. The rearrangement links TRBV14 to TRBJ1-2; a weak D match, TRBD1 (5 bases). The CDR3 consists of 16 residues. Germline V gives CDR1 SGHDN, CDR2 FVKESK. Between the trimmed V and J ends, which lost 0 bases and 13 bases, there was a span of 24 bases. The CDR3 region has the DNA TGTGCCAGCAGCCAAGATCCCGGGGGAGTTGGGGCTGACTGCACCTTC. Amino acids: CASSQDPGGVGADCTF.

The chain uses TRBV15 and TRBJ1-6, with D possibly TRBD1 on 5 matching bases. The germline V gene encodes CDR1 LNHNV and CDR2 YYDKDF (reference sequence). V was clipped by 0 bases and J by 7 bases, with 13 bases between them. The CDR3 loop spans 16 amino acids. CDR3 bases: TGTGCCACCAGCAGAGATCTAGAGGGACCCAATTCACCCCTCCACTTT. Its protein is CATSRDLEGPNSPLHF.

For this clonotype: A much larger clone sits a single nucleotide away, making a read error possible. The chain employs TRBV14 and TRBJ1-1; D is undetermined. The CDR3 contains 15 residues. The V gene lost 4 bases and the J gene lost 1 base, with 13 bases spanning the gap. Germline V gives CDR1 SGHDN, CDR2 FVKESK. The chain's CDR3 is CASSRSESKNTEAFF. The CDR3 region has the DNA TGTGCCAGCAGCCGCTCCGAATCAAAGAACACTGAAGCTTTCTTT.

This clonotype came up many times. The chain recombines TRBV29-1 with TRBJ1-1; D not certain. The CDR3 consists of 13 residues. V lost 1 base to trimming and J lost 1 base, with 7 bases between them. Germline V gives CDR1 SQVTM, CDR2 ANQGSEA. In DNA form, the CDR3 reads TGCAGCGTTGAAGGGGAGGCGAACACTGAAGCTTTCTTT. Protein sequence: CSVEGEANTEAFF.

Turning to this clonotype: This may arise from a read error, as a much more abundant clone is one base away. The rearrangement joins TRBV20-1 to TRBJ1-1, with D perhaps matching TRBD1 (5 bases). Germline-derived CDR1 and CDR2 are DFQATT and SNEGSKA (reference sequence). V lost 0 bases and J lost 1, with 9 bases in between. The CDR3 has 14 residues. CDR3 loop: CSARDRGANTEAFF. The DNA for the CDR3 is TGCAGTGCTAGAGACCGGGGCGCGAACACTGAAGCTTTCTTT.

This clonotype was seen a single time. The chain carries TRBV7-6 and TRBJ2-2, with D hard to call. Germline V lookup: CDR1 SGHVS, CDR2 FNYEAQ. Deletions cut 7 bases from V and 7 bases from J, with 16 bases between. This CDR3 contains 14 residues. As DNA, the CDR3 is TGTGCCAGCAAAGGGCCCGGTATAGGCGGGGAGCTGTTTTTT. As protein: CASKGPGIGGELFF.

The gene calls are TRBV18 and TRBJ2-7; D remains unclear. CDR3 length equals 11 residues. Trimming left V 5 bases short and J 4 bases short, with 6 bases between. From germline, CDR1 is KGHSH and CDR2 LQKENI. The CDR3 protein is CASSKVYEQYF. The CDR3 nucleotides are TGTGCCAGCTCAAAGGTATACGAGCAGTACTTC.

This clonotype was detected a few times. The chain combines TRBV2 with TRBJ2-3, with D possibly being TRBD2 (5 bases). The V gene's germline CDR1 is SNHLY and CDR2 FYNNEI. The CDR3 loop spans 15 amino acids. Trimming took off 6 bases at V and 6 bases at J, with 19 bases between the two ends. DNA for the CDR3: TGTGCCAGCAGCAAGGACTCCATCCCACACGATACGCAGTATTTT. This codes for CASSKDSIPHDTQYF.

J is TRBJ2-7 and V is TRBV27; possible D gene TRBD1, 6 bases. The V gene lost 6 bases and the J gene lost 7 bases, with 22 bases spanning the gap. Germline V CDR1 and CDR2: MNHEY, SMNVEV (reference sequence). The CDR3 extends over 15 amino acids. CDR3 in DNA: TGTGCCAGCAGCAAAAGACAGGTCCAGAATGGGGAGCAGTACTTC. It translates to CASSKRQVQNGEQYF.

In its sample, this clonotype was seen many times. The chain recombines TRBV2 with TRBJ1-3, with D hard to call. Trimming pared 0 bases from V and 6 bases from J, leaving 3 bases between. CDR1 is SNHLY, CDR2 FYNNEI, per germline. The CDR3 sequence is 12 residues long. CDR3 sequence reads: CASSEAPNTIYF. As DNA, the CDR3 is TGTGCCAGCAGTGAAGCGCCAAACACCATATATTTT.

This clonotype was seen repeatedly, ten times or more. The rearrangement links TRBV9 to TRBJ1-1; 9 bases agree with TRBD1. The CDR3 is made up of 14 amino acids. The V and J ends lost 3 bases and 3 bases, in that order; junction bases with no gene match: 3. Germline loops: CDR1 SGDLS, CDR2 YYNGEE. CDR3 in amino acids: CASSARQGDTEAFF. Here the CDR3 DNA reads TGTGCCAGCAGCGCTAGACAGGGGGACACTGAAGCTTTCTTT.

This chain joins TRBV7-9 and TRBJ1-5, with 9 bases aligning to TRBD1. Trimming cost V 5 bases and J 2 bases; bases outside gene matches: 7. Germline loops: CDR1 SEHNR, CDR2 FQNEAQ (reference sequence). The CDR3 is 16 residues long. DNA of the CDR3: TGTGCCAGCAGCCCCTCCCGGACAGGGGGCAATCAGCCCCAGCATTTT. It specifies CASSPSRTGGNQPQHF.

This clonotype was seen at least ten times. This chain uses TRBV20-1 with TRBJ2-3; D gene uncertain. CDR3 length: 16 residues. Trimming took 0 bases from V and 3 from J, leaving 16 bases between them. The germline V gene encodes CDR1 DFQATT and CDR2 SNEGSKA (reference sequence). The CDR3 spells CSARDLGVTLTDTQYF. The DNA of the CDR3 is TGCAGTGCTAGAGATCTAGGAGTTACCCTGACAGATACGCAGTATTTT.

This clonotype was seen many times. The CDR3 sequence: CASSGGLASTDTQYF. The DNA of the CDR3 is TGTGCCAGCAGCGGAGGACTGGCTAGCACAGATACGCAGTATTTT. V usage is TRBV5-8 and J usage is TRBJ2-3, with D tentatively TRBD2 (5 bases). Germline V gene data show CDR1 as SGHTS and CDR2 as YDEGEE. The V gene lost 4 bases and the J gene lost 0 bases, with 12 bases spanning the gap. This CDR3 is 15 amino acids long.